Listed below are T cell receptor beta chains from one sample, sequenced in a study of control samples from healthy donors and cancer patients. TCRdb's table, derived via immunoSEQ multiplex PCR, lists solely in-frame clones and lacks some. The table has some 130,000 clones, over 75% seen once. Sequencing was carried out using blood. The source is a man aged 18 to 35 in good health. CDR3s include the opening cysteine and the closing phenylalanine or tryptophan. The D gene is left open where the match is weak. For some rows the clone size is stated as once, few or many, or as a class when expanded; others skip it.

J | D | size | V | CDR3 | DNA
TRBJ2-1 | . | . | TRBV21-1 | CASSEAEPRLREGRLCYNEQFF | TGTGCCAGCAGCGAAGCGGAGCCGAGACTTCGGGAGGGCCGTCTATGCTACAATGAGCAGTTCTTC
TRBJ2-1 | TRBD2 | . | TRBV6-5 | CASSQTSGGINEQFF | TGTGCCAGCAGTCAAACTAGCGGGGGAATCAATGAGCAGTTCTTC
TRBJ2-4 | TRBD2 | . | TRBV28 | CASSPPGLAQLNIQYF | TGTGCCAGCAGCCCCCCGGGACTAGCACAACTAAACATTCAGTACTTC
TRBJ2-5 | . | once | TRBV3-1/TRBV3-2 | CASSQVKETQYF | TGTGCCAGCAGCCAAGTTAAAGAGACCCAGTACTTC
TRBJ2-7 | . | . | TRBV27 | CASSLHSNYEQYF | TGTGCCAGCAGTTTACACAGCAACTACGAGCAGTACTTC
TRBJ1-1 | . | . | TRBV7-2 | CASSLRLGKPEAFF | TGTGCCAGCAGCTTACGTTTGGGGAAGCCTGAAGCTTTCTTT
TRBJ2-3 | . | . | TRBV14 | CASSQGQLTDTQYF | TGTGCCAGCAGCCAAGGTCAGCTCACAGATACGCAGTATTTT
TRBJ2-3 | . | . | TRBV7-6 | CASSRYDTLSTDTQYF | TGTGCCAGCAGCCGATATGACACTCTAAGCACAGATACGCAGTATTTT
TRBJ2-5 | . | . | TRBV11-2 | CASTHLVPIPQETQYF | TGTGCCAGCACCCATTTGGTGCCTATCCCACAAGAGACCCAGTACTTC
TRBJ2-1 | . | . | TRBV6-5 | CASTSGGSNEQFF | TGTGCCAGCACCTCAGGGGGGTCCAATGAGCAGTTCTTC
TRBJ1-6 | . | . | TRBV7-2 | CASSLALGGGPPLHF | TGTGCCAGCAGCTTAGCGCTGGGTGGGGGACCACCCCTCCACTTT
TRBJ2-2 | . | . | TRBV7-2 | CASSLTSDPGELFF | TGTGCCAGCAGCTTAACCAGCGATCCCGGGGAGCTGTTTTTT
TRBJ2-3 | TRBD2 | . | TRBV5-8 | CASRLAGGTDTQYF | TGTGCCAGTCGGCTAGCGGGGGGCACAGATACGCAGTATTTT
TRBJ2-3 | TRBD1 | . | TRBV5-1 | CASKRTGFTDTQYF | TGCGCCAGCAAAAGGACAGGGTTCACAGATACGCAGTATTTT
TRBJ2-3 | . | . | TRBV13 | CASSPYSRASGTGGTDTQYF | TGTGCCAGCAGCCCTTATTCGCGCGCTAGCGGGACAGGGGGCACAGATACGCAGTATTTT
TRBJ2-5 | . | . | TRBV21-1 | CASSKEVGGLGKTQYF | TGTGCCAGCAGCAAAGAGGTGGGGGGGCTCGGGAAGACCCAGTACTTC
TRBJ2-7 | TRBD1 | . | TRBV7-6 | CASSLTGAYEQYF | TGTGCCAGCAGCTTAACAGGGGCCTACGAGCAGTACTTC
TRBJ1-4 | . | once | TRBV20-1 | CSAGSNEKLFF | TGCAGTGCCGGATCTAATGAAAAACTGTTTTTT
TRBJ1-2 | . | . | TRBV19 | CALKINYGYTF | TGTGCCCTAAAGATTAACTATGGCTACACCTTC
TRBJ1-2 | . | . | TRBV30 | CAGEAQEGPGYTF | TGTGCCGGCGAGGCACAGGAGGGGCCTGGCTACACCTTC
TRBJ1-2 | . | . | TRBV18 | CASSPGGEGRGYTF | TGTGCCAGCTCACCCGGGGGCGAGGGAAGAGGCTACACCTTC
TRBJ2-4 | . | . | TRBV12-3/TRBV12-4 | CASSFQWANIQYF | TGTGCCAGCAGCTTCCAATGGGCAAACATTCAGTACTTC
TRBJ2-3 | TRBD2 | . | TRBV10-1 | CASSVAGDTQYF | TGCGCCAGCAGTGTAGCGGGAGATACGCAGTATTTT
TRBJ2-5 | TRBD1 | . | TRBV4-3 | CASSRGTEETQYF | TGCGCCAGCAGCCGAGGGACAGAAGAGACCCAGTACTTC
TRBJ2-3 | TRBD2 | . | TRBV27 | CASSEKELAGGERTQYF | TGTGCCAGCAGTGAAAAGGAGCTAGCGGGGGGTGAGCGAACGCAGTATTTT
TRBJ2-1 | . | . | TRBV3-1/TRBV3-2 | CASSQAGEQFF | TGTGCCAGCAGCCAAGCCGGGGAGCAGTTCTTC
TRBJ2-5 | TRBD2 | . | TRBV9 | CASSPTSGQETQYF | TGTGCCAGCAGCCCAACTAGCGGCCAAGAGACCCAGTACTTC
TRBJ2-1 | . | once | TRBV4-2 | CASSQASRSSYNEQFF | TGTGCCAGCAGCCAAGCTAGCAGAAGCTCCTACAATGAGCAGTTCTTC
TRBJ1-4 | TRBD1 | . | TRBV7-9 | CASRPGTVANEKLFF | TGTGCCAGCAGACCCGGGACAGTAGCTAATGAAAAACTGTTTTTT
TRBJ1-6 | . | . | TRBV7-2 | CQSGLSYNSPLHF | TGCCAATCGGGGCTTTCCTATAATTCACCCCTCCACTTT
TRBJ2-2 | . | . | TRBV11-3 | CASSHDTGELFF | TGTGCCAGCAGCCACGACACCGGGGAGCTGTTTTTT
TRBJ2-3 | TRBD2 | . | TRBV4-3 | CASSQDFRAGSNPDTQYF | TGCGCCAGCAGCCAAGATTTCAGAGCGGGAAGTAATCCAGATACGCAGTATTTT
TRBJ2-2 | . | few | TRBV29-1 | CSAAGTGELFF | TGCAGCGCAGCAGGGACCGGGGAGCTGTTTTTT
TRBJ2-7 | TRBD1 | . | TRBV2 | CASQGAYEQYF | TGTGCGAGCCAGGGGGCATACGAGCAGTACTTC
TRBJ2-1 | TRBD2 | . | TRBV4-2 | CASSPGLGNEQFF | TGTGCCAGCAGCCCAGGACTAGGGAATGAGCAGTTCTTC
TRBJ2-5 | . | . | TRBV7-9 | CASRSGSYQETQYF | TGTGCCAGCAGGTCCGGTTCGTACCAAGAGACCCAGTACTTC
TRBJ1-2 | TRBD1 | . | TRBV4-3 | CASSQDPDGTGVSDYGYTF | TGCGCCAGCAGCCAAGATCCGGATGGGACAGGGGTGTCAGACTATGGCTACACCTTC
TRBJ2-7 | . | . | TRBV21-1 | CASSKGQGVPYEQYF | TGTGCCAGCAGCAAAGGGCAGGGTGTACCCTACGAGCAGTACTTC
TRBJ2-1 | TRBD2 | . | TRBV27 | CASSLRRPGLAGEPYNEQFF | TGTGCCAGCAGCCTAAGAAGACCGGGACTAGCGGGGGAACCCTACAATGAGCAGTTCTTC
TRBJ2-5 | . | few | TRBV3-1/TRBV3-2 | CASSQDLLGTDSRTQYF | TGTGCCAGCAGCCAAGATCTTCTTGGGACCGACTCGCGGACCCAGTACTTC
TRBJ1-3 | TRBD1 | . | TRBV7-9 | CASSPGTGLSGNTIYF | TGTGCCAGCAGCCCTGGGACAGGGCTTTCGGGAAACACCATATATTTT
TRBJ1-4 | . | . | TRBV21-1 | CASSLLRGRSATNEKLFF | TGTGCCAGCTCTCTGCTCAGGGGTCGGTCGGCAACTAATGAAAAACTGTTTTTT
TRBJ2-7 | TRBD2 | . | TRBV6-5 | CASLRTSNSYEQYF | TGTGCCAGCCTCAGGACTAGCAACTCCTACGAGCAGTACTTC
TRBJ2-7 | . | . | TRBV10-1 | CASSGPQTYEQYF | TGCGCCAGCAGCGGACCGCAGACCTACGAGCAGTACTTC
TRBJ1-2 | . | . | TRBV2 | CASRWDEAAEGYGYTF | TGTGCCAGCAGATGGGACGAAGCCGCGGAGGGCTATGGCTACACCTTC
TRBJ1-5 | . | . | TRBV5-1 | CASSLLGDQPQHF | TGCGCCAGCAGCCTCCTTGGGGATCAGCCCCAGCATTTT
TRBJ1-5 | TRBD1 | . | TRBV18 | CASSPTGDSQPQHF | TGTGCCAGCTCACCAACAGGGGACAGTCAGCCCCAGCATTTT
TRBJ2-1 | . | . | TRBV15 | CATSRDYGEQFF | TGTGCCACCAGCAGAGATTACGGTGAGCAGTTCTTC
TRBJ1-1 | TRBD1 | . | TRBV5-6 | CASSAGQGGLAFF | TGTGCCAGCAGCGCGGGACAGGGGGGTTTAGCTTTCTTT
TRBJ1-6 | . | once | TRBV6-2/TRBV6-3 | CASSYLSNSPLHF | TGTGCCAGCAGTTACTTATCCAATTCACCCCTCCACTTT
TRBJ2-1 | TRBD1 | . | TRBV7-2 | CASRTGDNEQFF | TGTGCCAGCAGGACAGGGGACAATGAGCAGTTCTTC
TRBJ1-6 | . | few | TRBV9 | CASRGSNSPLHF | TGTGCCAGCAGGGGGTCTAATTCACCCCTCCACTTT
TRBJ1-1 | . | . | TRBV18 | CASSPAGGLNTEAFF | TGTGCCAGCTCACCAGCCGGGGGGCTGAACACTGAAGCTTTCTTT
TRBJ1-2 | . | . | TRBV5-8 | CASSSSPPDNYGYTF | TGTGCCAGCAGCTCGTCACCCCCAGATAACTATGGCTACACCTTC
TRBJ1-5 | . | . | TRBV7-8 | CASSRGGGFNQPQHF | TGTGCCAGCAGCCGCGGTGGGGGGTTCAATCAGCCCCAGCATTTT